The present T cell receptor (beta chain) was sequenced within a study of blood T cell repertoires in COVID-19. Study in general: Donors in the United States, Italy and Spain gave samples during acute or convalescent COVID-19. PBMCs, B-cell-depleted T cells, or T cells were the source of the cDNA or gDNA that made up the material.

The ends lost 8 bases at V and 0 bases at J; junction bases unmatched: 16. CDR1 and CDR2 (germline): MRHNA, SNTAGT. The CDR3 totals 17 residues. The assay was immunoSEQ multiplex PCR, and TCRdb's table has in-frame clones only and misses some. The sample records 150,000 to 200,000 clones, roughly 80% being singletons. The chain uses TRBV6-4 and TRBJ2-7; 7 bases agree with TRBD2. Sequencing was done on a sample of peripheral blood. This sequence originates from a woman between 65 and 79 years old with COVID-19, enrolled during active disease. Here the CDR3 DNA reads TGTGCCAGCCTCCCTTCGGGGCTAGCGGAGAGCTCCTACGAGCAGTACTTC. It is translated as CASLPSGLAESSYEQYF.